A selection of T cell receptor beta chains follows, all from one sample in a study of blood T cells in healthy people across ages. TCRdb reprocessed the 5' RACE reads via MiXCR and lists one record per CDR3 protein. The table records roughly 800,000 distinct CDR3 sequences, roughly 60% of them present only once. The specimen was blood. The receptors originated from a man aged 25-40 years in good health. CDR3s include the opening cysteine and the closing phenylalanine or tryptophan. The D gene is left open where the match is weak. Clone size is not always given. Where it is, it says once, few, many or a class for expanded clones.

j_call d_call clone_size v_call cdr3_nt cdr3_aa
TRBJ2-7 TRBD1 - TRBV11-2 TGTGCCAGCTCGGACAGGGCTCTTAGTATACGAAGCTACGAGCAGTACTTC CASSDRALSIRSYEQYF
TRBJ2-5 TRBD2 few TRBV29-1 TGCAGCGTTTACGCGGGAGCGACACAAGAGACCCAGTACTTC CSVYAGATQETQYF
TRBJ2-5 - - TRBV7-2 TGTGCCAGCAGCTTTAACCGCTTGGAATCAGAGACCCAGTACTTC CASSFNRLESETQYF
TRBJ2-4 - - TRBV6-5 TGTGCCAGCAGTTACGGGTTAGGGCAAAACATTCAGTACTTC CASSYGLGQNIQYF
TRBJ2-5 - - TRBV4-2 TGTGCCAGCAGCCAAGTCCCTCGCATGGAGGCCCAGTACTTC CASSQVPRMEAQYF
TRBJ1-1 - - TRBV12-3/TRBV12-4 TGTGCCAGCAGTTTAGGGACAGCTCATCCTTTCTTT CASSLGTAHPFF
TRBJ1-2 - - TRBV5-5 TGTGCCAGCAGCAAACCTCCGGGCTATGGCTACACCTTC CASSKPPGYGYTF
TRBJ1-3 - - TRBV25-1 TGTGCCAGCAGTATGCGTTCTGGAAACACCATATATTTT CASSMRSGNTIYF
TRBJ2-1 TRBD1 few TRBV29-1 TGCAGCGCCGAGGACAGGGGCCAATACAATGAGCAGTTCTTC CSAEDRGQYNEQFF
TRBJ1-1 - - TRBV6-5 TGTGCCAGCATCGGCGGTATGAACACTGAAGCTTTCTTT CASIGGMNTEAFF
TRBJ1-2 TRBD1 few TRBV3-1 TGTGCCAGCTCATCCCCAGGGGGCAGGAATGGCTACACCTTC CASSSPGGRNGYTF
TRBJ2-1 - few TRBV11-1 TGTGCCAGCAGCTTTTTGACCGGGGCGGAGCAGTTCTTC CASSFLTGAEQFF
TRBJ1-2 - - TRBV6-6 TGTGCCAGCAGTCCGGGGCAAGGGATCTATAGCTACACCTTC CASSPGQGIYSYTF
TRBJ2-3 TRBD2 - TRBV29-1 TGCAGCGTTGAAGAGAGGCCTAGCGGCTCGCAGTATTTT CSVEERPSGSQYF
TRBJ2-7 TRBD2 - TRBV10-3 TGTAGCCATTGGGGACTAGCGGGAGGGTACGAGCAGTACTTC CSHWGLAGGYEQYF
TRBJ2-1 - - TRBV3-1 TGTGCCAGCAGCCAGGACTACTCCTACAATGAGCAGTTCTTC CASSQDYSYNEQFF
TRBJ2-2 TRBD1 - TRBV3-1 TGTGCCAGCAGCCAAGTAGGGACAGGGATTACCGGGGAGCTGTTTTTT CASSQVGTGITGELFF
TRBJ2-7 - - TRBV3-1 TGTGCCAGCAGCCAAGTTCTCACGAGGGAGCAGTACTTC CASSQVLTREQYF
TRBJ2-7 - - TRBV29-1 TGCAGCGTTGAATTAGACATATCCTACGAGCAGTACTTC CSVELDISYEQYF
TRBJ2-7 TRBD2 few TRBV5-1 TGCGCCAGCAGCTTGGTTCCGGGGGGGAGCTACGAGCAGTACTTC CASSLVPGGSYEQYF
TRBJ2-7 TRBD1 - TRBV20-1 TGCAGTGCTACCGATGAACAGGGGGCCGCCTACGAGCAGTACTTC CSATDEQGAAYEQYF
TRBJ1-1 - few TRBV5-1 TGCGCCAGCAGCGCGAACAGCGTGGGGAACACTGAAGCTTTCTTT CASSANSVGNTEAFF
TRBJ1-5 - - TRBV24-1 TGTGCCACCAGGCGGCGGCCCCAGCATTTT CATRRRPQHF
TRBJ2-7 - - TRBV11-2 TGTGCCAGCAGCTCCGTACGACGGGCAGAGTACGAGCAGTACTTC CASSSVRRAEYEQYF
TRBJ2-4 - - TRBV20-1 TGCAGGGCTAGCTTAAACATTCAGTACTTC CRASLNIQYF
TRBJ1-2 - once TRBV18 TGTGCCAGCTCACCACCGGGGGCGAGGGATGGCTACACCTTC CASSPPGARDGYTF
TRBJ1-2 TRBD1 - TRBV7-9 TGTGCCAGCACCCCGCGCGGGACAGGGAGTTGGGGCTACACCTTC CASTPRGTGSWGYTF
TRBJ2-7 - - TRBV3-1 TGTGCCAGCAGCCAAGATTTTCTGCAGCGCTACGAGCAGTACTTC CASSQDFLQRYEQYF
TRBJ2-1 - - TRBV20-1 TGCAGTGCTAGAGATCCCCGGGGCCCGGATGAGCAGTTCTTC CSARDPRGPDEQFF
TRBJ1-4 - - TRBV6-5 TGTGCCAGCAGTTATTACAGGGATGGTGGGGAAAAACTGTTTTTT CASSYYRDGGEKLFF
TRBJ2-3 - once TRBV11-2 TGTGCCAGCAGCTTAGTGTTTACGGGGCAGGGCACAGATACGCAGTATTTT CASSLVFTGQGTDTQYF
TRBJ2-3 - - TRBV29-1 TGCAGCGTTCCAAAGGGGTTAAGCACAGATACGCAGTATTTT CSVPKGLSTDTQYF
TRBJ1-2 TRBD1 - TRBV28 TGTGCCAGCAGTGTGGGACAGAGAAGGTCTGGCTACACCTTC CASSVGQRRSGYTF
TRBJ1-6 - - TRBV2 TGTGCCAGCAGTGATCAGGGGCTAAATTCACCCCTCCACTTT CASSDQGLNSPLHF
TRBJ1-2 - few TRBV29-1 TGCAGCGTTGAAATTTTAGCGGACTACACCTTC CSVEILADYTF
TRBJ2-7 TRBD1 few TRBV20-1 TGCAGTGCTAGTACAGGACAGGCAGTAACCTACGAGCAGTACTTC CSASTGQAVTYEQYF
TRBJ2-3 TRBD1 few TRBV11-2 TGTGCCAGCAGCCCCGACAGGGGGGGAGATACGCAGTATTTT CASSPDRGGDTQYF
TRBJ1-2 - few TRBV29-1 TGCAGCGTTAAAGCAGGGACCGATGGCTACACCTTC CSVKAGTDGYTF
TRBJ2-7 TRBD1 - TRBV9 TGTGCCAGCAGCGGAATACAGGGGGCGGGTGAGCAGTACTTC CASSGIQGAGEQYF
TRBJ2-1 TRBD2 - TRBV27 TGTGCCAGCAGTGGGGGACTAGCGGGAGATGAGCAGTTCTTC CASSGGLAGDEQFF
TRBJ2-7 - - TRBV5-1 TGCGCCAGCAGCTTGGAGGGTAGCGGTGAAACCCACTCCTACGAGCAGTACTTC CASSLEGSGETHSYEQYF
TRBJ2-7 TRBD1 - TRBV12-5 TGTGCTAGTGGTTTGGTACTCGGACAGGACTACGAGCAGTACTTC CASGLVLGQDYEQYF
TRBJ2-7 - few TRBV12-3/TRBV12-4 TGTGCCAGCAGTTTATCCGACAGCCTTATCTCCTACGAGCAGTACTTC CASSLSDSLISYEQYF
TRBJ2-1 - - TRBV6-5 TGTGCCAGCAGTTACTCGTCTCTCTCAGGCTACAATGAGCAGTTCTTC CASSYSSLSGYNEQFF
TRBJ2-1 TRBD1 few TRBV24-1 TGTGCCACCAGTGACGGGACAGGAGGTAATGAGCAGTTCTTC CATSDGTGGNEQFF
TRBJ1-1 - - TRBV29-1 TGCAGCGTTGCAGTAATGAACACTGAAGCTTTCTTT CSVAVMNTEAFF
TRBJ2-7 - few TRBV4-3 TGCGCCAGCAGCCAAGAGGTGACTACCTACGAGCAGTACTTC CASSQEVTTYEQYF
TRBJ2-1 - - TRBV27 TGTGCCAGCAGTTTTTACGGCGGTGAGCAGTTCTTC CASSFYGGEQFF
TRBJ2-1 - - TRBV3-1 TGTGCCAGCAGCCGGAGTGAAGACCGCTACAATGAGCAGTTCTTC CASSRSEDRYNEQFF
TRBJ1-2 TRBD1 - TRBV7-2 TGTGCCAGCAGCCTCATCAGGCAGGGGGACTATGGCTACACCTTC CASSLIRQGDYGYTF
TRBJ2-6 - - TRBV7-2 TGTGCCAGCAGCGTGGCGGGATTGACCTGGGCCAACGTCCTGACTTTC CASSVAGLTWANVLTF